The 29 T cell receptor beta chains presented below share a single source sample, sequenced in a study of persistence of HIV-infected CD4 T cells (dated by TCRdb to the early 2020s). The treatment or condition label on this specimen signifies: suppressive antiretroviral therapy. Cells were stimulated with anti-CD3/anti-CD28 magnetic beads as a nonspecific positive control representing the CD4+ T cell repertoire. Responding CD4+ T cells were sorted by upregulation of both CD40 ligand and CD69. These receptors are not linked to any known antigen. The immunoSEQ hsTCRB assay version 4 in survey mode was used to sequence TCRbeta repertoires from genomic DNA. What TCRdb holds here is the immuneACCESS table cut down to in-frame rearrangements. Part of the clones is not present; checked against another copy, under half of the missing clones reflect an unresolved V gene, and the others are unexplained. The sample profile shows about 45,000 clones; just under 90% of them were found once. The ten top clones hold about 3.1% of the sample.

Sample: CD4+ T cells sorted from PBMCs after approximately 19-hour stimulation, taken from a patient who received antiretroviral therapy. Reading the label with the study, this specimen's cell subset or site is: CD40L+CD69+ CD4 T cells responding to anti-CD3/anti-CD28 beads, representing the overall repertoire. The source is an adult woman with HIV who was CMV-seropositive.

This rearrangement joins TRBV18 to TRBJ1-4; TRBD1 matches at 8 bases. With 2 bases clipped from V and 6 bases from J, the junction kept 8 bases outside the gene matches. The CDR3 consists of 16 residues. Germline CDR1 and CDR2: KGHSH and LQKENI. CDR3 sequence: CASSPIKNRGDEKLFF. CDR3 coding DNA: TGTGCCAGCTCACCAATTAAGAACAGGGGGGATGAAAAACTGTTTTTT.

DNA for the CDR3: TGTGCCAGTAGTACCCAGGGGGATACGCAGTATTTT. Its translation is CASSTQGDTQYF. The V gene is TRBV19, the J gene TRBJ2-3; D possibly corresponds to TRBD1 (6 bases). The germline CDR1 and CDR2 sequences are LNHDA and SQIVND (reference sequence). The CDR3 length is 12 residues. The V end was cut by 4 bases, the J end by 6 bases, with 8 bases between.

The chain recombines TRBV21-1 with TRBJ1-1; the table's TRBD1 call for D was not verified on the DNA. TRBV21-1 is deemed a pseudogene. The CDR3 extends over 17 amino acids. CDR3 protein: CASSKVADTTLNTEAFF. The CDR3 region has the DNA TGTGCCAGCAGCAAAGTTGCAGACACCACCCTGAACACTGAAGCTTTCTTT.

This chain connects TRBV14 to TRBJ1-2; D remains unclear. Germline V gives CDR1 SGHDN, CDR2 FVKESK. V shed 1 base and J shed 2 bases, with 11 bases lying between them. The CDR3 is 15 residues long. CDR3 sequence reads: CASSQGVQRNYGYTF. For the CDR3, the DNA is TGTGCCAGCAGCCAAGGAGTTCAGCGCAACTATGGCTACACCTTC.

The chain's CDR3 is CASSQADRQTQYF. CDR3 DNA sequence: TGCGCCAGCAGCCAGGCGGACAGACAGACCCAGTACTTC. The chain uses TRBV4-1 and TRBJ2-5; tentatively, D is TRBD1 (6 bases). CDR1 MGHRA and CDR2 YSYEKL come from the germline V gene. The CDR3 is made up of 13 amino acids. V was pared by 3 bases and J by 6 bases, with 11 bases between.

V usage is TRBV28 and J usage is TRBJ1-1, with D hard to call. This CDR3 has 12 residues. Trimming left V 6 bases short and J 4 bases short, with 9 bases between. Germline lookup yields CDR1 MDHEN and CDR2 SYDVKM. Written as DNA, the CDR3 is TGTGCCAGCAGCTCGCAGGTCACTGAAGCTTTCTTT. Translating gives CASSSQVTEAFF.

In its sample, this clone was seen once. This rearrangement joins TRBV5-6 to TRBJ1-4; 8 nucleotides align to TRBD1. With V trimmed by 1 base and J by 7 bases, 6 bases remained unmatched. CDR1 and CDR2 from the germline V gene are SGHDT and YYEEEE. The CDR3 consists of 15 residues. The CDR3 DNA sequence: TGTGCCAGCAGCTTGTTGGACAGGGCCCTTGAAAAACTGTTTTTT. Protein product: CASSLLDRALEKLFF.

The chain employs TRBV7-2 and TRBJ2-3; 11 bases match TRBD2. The CDR3 contains 16 residues. In germline, CDR1 is SGHTA, CDR2 FQGNSA. The V and J ends lost 5 bases and 5 bases, in that order; junction bases with no gene match: 9. This CDR3 is CASSPVAGGRGDTQYF. The CDR3 nucleotides read TGTGCCAGCAGCCCTGTAGCGGGGGGGCGAGGAGATACGCAGTATTTT.

This rearrangement joins TRBV2 to TRBJ1-1; no definite D call. Trimming took 1 base from V and 0 from J, leaving 6 bases between them. Germline V gene sequence: CDR1 SNHLY, CDR2 FYNNEI. CDR3 length: 14 residues. The CDR3 region is CASSEGQMNTEAFF. Here the CDR3 DNA reads TGTGCCAGCAGTGAAGGGCAGATGAACACTGAAGCTTTCTTT.

V usage is TRBV28 and J usage is TRBJ1-6; TRBD1 is a possible D gene (5 bases). The V end was cut by 3 bases, the J end by 5 bases, with 14 bases between. CDR3 length: 16 residues. Germline-derived CDR1 and CDR2 are MDHEN and SYDVKM. Here the CDR3 DNA reads TGTGCCAGCAGTTTGTCGGGACGGCCAAATAATTCACCCCTCCACTTT. This translates into CASSLSGRPNNSPLHF.

The rearrangement links TRBV6-4 to TRBJ2-2, with 11 bases that match TRBD1. CDR1 and CDR2 from the germline V gene are MRHNA and SNTAGT. The CDR3 is 15 amino acids. After removal of 6 bases from V and 7 bases from J, the junction contained 7 bases not matched to a gene. This CDR3 is CASRERTGGVGELFF. The CDR3 DNA is TGTGCCAGCAGGGAGAGGACAGGGGGCGTCGGGGAGCTGTTTTTT.

The rearrangement links TRBV28 to TRBJ1-2; 7 bases match TRBD1. The CDR3 length is 15 residues. J lost 2 bases, V lost 6 bases, and 9 bases had no gene match. Germline V lookup: CDR1 MDHEN, CDR2 SYDVKM. This CDR3 is CASSRPVTGNYGYTF. In DNA form, the CDR3 reads TGTGCCAGCAGCCGTCCAGTGACAGGGAACTATGGCTACACCTTC.

In its sample, this clone was seen once. This chain joins TRBV4-1 and TRBJ2-7; 8 nucleotides line up with TRBD1. The CDR3 extends over 15 amino acids. Germline assignment: CDR1 MGHRA and CDR2 YSYEKL. The V gene end was trimmed by 6 bases and the J gene end by 2 bases; junction bases not matched to a gene: 9. The CDR3: CASRDPGQATYEQYF. CDR3 bases: TGCGCCAGCAGGGATCCGGGACAGGCGACCTACGAGCAGTACTTC.

The gene calls are TRBV6-5 and TRBJ2-2, with 7 bases fitting TRBD1. V trimming: 7 bases; J trimming: 4 bases; junction bases outside the gene matches: 9. The CDR3 consists of 15 residues. The germline V gene encodes CDR1 MNHEY and CDR2 SVGAGI. The CDR3 sequence is CASTLWGQPTGELFF. CDR3 DNA sequence: TGTGCCAGCACTCTCTGGGGACAGCCCACCGGGGAGCTGTTTTTT.

A single count supports this clone. The chain couples TRBV19 to TRBJ2-3, with D hard to call. The CDR3 length is 13 residues. The germline V and J ends were trimmed by 3 bases and 3 bases, with 7 bases remaining between them. The germline CDR1 and CDR2 sequences are LNHDA and SQIVND (reference sequence). The CDR3 region has the DNA TGTGCCAGTAGTATCCCGCCTACAGATACGCAGTATTTT. Translated, it gives CASSIPPTDTQYF.

V is TRBV24-1 and J is TRBJ1-1, with 10 bases fitting TRBD1. The CDR3 runs 15 residues. Per germline, CDR1 KGHDR and CDR2 SFDVKD. The J segment lost 4 bases and the V segment lost 3 bases, leaving 4 bases of the junction unmatched. The DNA of the CDR3 is TGTGCCACCAGTGATCATCGGACAGGGGGCACTGAAGCTTTCTTT. The encoded protein is CATSDHRTGGTEAFF.

This clone was seen once. The rearrangement uses TRBV14 and TRBJ2-7; D is unresolved. V lost 6 bases and J lost 3, with 18 bases in between. The germline gives CDR1 SGHDN, CDR2 FVKESK. The CDR3 extends over 15 amino acids. CDR3 DNA sequence: TGTGCCAGCAGTCACATCGGACCGCGTGACTACGAGCAGTACTTC. It encodes CASSHIGPRDYEQYF.

The chain is built from TRBV9 and TRBJ1-2; maybe TRBD1 (5 bases). This CDR3 spans 14 amino acids. CDR1 is SGDLS, CDR2 YYNGEE, per germline. V lost 0 bases and J lost 2, with 8 bases in between. The CDR3 spells CASSVDGANYGYTF. The CDR3 DNA reads as TGTGCCAGCAGCGTAGACGGGGCGAACTATGGCTACACCTTC. The full variable domain, its missing parts supplied by reference TRBV9 and TRBJ1-2, is DSGVTQTPKHLITATGQRVTLRCSPRSGDLSVYWYQQSLDQGLQFLIQYYNGEERAKGNILERFSAQQFPDLHSELNLSSLELGDSALYFCASSVDGANYGYTFGSGTRLTVV.

This chain's CDR3 is CASSPGGSGNYGYTF. The CDR3 nucleotides are TGTGCCAGCAGCCCAGGGGGCTCGGGGAACTATGGCTACACCTTC. This rearrangement joins TRBV9 to TRBJ1-2, with TRBD1 matching 8 bases. Germline V gene sequence: CDR1 SGDLS, CDR2 YYNGEE. The ends lost 4 bases at V and 2 bases at J; junction bases unmatched: 7. The CDR3 runs 15 residues.

V usage is TRBV5-1 and J usage is TRBJ1-3; the match to TRBD1 covers 7 bases. The CDR3 totals 16 residues. Germline V gene lookup returns CDR1 SGHRS and CDR2 YFSETQ. With V trimmed by 2 bases and J by 3 bases, 8 bases remained unmatched. Here the CDR3 DNA reads TGCGCCAGCAGCTTTCAAACAGGGGCAAGTGGAAACACCATATATTTT. This sequence encodes CASSFQTGASGNTIYF.

V usage is TRBV6-5 and J usage is TRBJ1-1; perhaps TRBD1 as D (6 bases). The germline gives CDR1 MNHEY, CDR2 SVGAGI. The CDR3 is 14 residues long. Between the trimmed V and J ends, which lost 4 bases and 2 bases, there was a span of 11 bases. The CDR3 sequence is CASSFLQGNTEAFF. The CDR3 DNA is TGTGCCAGCAGTTTCCTACAGGGAAACACTGAAGCTTTCTTT.

The gene calls are TRBV5-1 and TRBJ2-5; perhaps TRBD1 as D (6 bases). With 2 bases removed from V and 5 bases from J, the gap between germline ends came to 10 bases. Germline CDR1 SGHRS, CDR2 YFSETQ. This CDR3 region has 13 residues. The CDR3 sequence: CASSFDRPETQYF. CDR3 DNA: TGCGCCAGCAGCTTCGACAGGCCGGAGACCCAGTACTTC.

The V call is TRBV7-3, the J call TRBJ1-2; 7 bases are shared with TRBD1. This CDR3 has 15 residues. V gave up 1 base and J gave up 7 bases; unmatched junction bases: 9. The V gene's germline CDR1 is SGHTA and CDR2 FQGTGA. Here the CDR3 DNA reads TGTGCCAGCAGCTTAAACGGCCACAGGGGCCGTGGCTACACCTTC. Its protein product is CASSLNGHRGRGYTF. Full variable domain (missing parts from reference TRBV7-3 and TRBJ1-2): GAGVSQTPSNKVTEKGKYVELRCDPISGHTALYWYRQSLGQGPEFLIYFQGTGAADDSGLPNDRFFAVRPEGSVSTLKIQRTERGDSAVYLCASSLNGHRGRGYTFGSGTRLTVV.

The gene calls are TRBV12-3 or TRBV12-4 and TRBJ2-5; D remains unclear. V was cut by 6 bases and J by 3 bases, with 11 bases left in between. The CDR3 contains 13 residues. The DNA of the CDR3 is TGTGCCAGCAGCCGACCCCTTAAAGAGACCCAGTACTTC. It yields the protein CASSRPLKETQYF.

The chain links TRBV27 to TRBJ1-6, with D possibly being TRBD1 (6 bases). The CDR3 is made up of 14 amino acids. With 5 bases removed from V and 10 bases from J, the gap between germline ends came to 15 bases. The V gene's germline CDR1 is MNHEY and CDR2 SMNVEV (reference sequence). The CDR3 nucleotides are TGTGCCAGCAGTACACAACAGGGAACCTCACCCCTCCACTTT. Translated, it gives CASSTQQGTSPLHF.

The chain employs TRBV9 and TRBJ1-5, with a possible D match to TRBD1 (6 bases). V dropped 4 bases and J dropped 7 bases, with 15 bases sitting between them. This CDR3 has 14 amino acids. Germline lookup yields CDR1 SGDLS and CDR2 YYNGEE. CDR3 region: CASSTTGFGQPQHF. The CDR3 coding sequence is TGTGCCAGCAGCACTACAGGGTTCGGACAGCCCCAGCATTTT.

The CDR3 loop is CASNKARGGQLYEQYF. The CDR3 nucleotides are TGCGCCAGCAATAAAGCAAGGGGGGGACAGTTGTACGAGCAGTACTTC. This chain uses TRBV10-1 with TRBJ2-7; D possibly matches TRBD1 or TRBD2 (7 bases each). V was clipped by 7 bases and J by 4 bases, with 23 bases between them. The germline V gene has CDR1 WNHNN and CDR2 SYGVQD (reference sequence). The CDR3 has 16 residues.

V gene TRBV4-1 combines with J gene TRBJ1-1, with a weak D call TRBD1 (6 bases). Germline CDR1 is MGHRA and CDR2 is YSYEKL. This CDR3 contains 16 residues. V was shortened by 0 bases and J by 0 bases, with 11 bases between the two germline ends. The CDR3 nucleotides are TGCGCCAGCAGCCAAGATGGGGGGGGGCTGAACACTGAAGCTTTCTTT. Translating gives CASSQDGGGLNTEAFF.

V and J are TRBV4-3 and TRBJ2-5, with 10 positions matching TRBD2. This CDR3 is 17 amino acids long. Germline values: CDR1 LGHNA, CDR2 YSLEER. Trimming took 1 base from V and 4 from J; bases not matched to a gene: 9. The CDR3 DNA sequence: TGCGCCAGCAGCCAAGGGGTGAGCGGGGGGGCAAGAGAGACCCAGTACTTC. As protein: CASSQGVSGGARETQYF.